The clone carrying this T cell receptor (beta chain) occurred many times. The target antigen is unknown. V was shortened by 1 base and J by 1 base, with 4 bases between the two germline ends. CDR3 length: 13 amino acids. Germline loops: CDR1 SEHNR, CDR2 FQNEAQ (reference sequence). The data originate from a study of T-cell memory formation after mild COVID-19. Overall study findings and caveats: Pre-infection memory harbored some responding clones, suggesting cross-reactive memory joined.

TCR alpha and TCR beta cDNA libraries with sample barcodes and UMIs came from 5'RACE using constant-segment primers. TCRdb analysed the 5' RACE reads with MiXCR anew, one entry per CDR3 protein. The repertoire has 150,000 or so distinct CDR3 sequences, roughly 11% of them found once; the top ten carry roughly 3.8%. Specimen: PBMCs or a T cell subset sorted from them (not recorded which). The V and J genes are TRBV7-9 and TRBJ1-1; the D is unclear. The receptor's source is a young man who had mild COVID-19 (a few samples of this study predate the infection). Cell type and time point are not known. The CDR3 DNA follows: TGTGCCAGCAGCTTAGATCCGAACACTGAAGCTTTCTTT. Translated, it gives CASSLDPNTEAFF.